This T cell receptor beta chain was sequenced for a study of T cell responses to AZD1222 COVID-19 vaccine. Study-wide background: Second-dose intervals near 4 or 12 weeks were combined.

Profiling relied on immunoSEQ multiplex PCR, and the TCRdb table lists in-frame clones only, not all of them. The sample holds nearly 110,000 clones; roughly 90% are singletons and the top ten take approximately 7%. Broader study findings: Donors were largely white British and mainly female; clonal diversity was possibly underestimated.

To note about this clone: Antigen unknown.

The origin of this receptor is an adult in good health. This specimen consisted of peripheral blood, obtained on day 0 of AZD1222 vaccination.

CDR3 DNA sequence: TGTGCCAGCAGCTTAGAGTTGACAGGGGGTAGGGCTGAAGCTTTCTTT. Translation: CASSLELTGGRAEAFF. This chain joins TRBV7-2 and TRBJ1-1; TRBD1 matches 9 bases. The CDR3 runs 16 residues. With 1 base clipped from V and 6 bases from J, the junction kept 9 bases outside the gene matches. The V gene's germline CDR1 is SGHTA and CDR2 FQGNSA.